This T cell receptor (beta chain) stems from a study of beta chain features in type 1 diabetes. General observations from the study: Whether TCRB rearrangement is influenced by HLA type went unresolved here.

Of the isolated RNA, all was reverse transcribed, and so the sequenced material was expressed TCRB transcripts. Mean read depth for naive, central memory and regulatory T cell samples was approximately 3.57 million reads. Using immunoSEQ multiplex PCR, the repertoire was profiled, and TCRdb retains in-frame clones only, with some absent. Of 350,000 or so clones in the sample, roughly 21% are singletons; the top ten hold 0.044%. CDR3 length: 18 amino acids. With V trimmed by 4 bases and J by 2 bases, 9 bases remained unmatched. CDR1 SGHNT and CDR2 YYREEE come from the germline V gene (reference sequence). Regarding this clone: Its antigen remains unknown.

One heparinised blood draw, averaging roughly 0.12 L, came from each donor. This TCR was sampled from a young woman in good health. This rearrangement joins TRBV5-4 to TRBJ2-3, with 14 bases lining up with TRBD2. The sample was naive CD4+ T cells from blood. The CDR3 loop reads CASSPGTSGRPHTDTQYF. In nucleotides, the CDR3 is TGTGCCAGCAGCCCAGGGACTAGCGGGAGACCGCACACAGATACGCAGTATTTT.